Listed below are T cell receptor beta chains from one sample, sequenced in a study of blood T cell repertoires in COVID-19. Profiling relied on immunoSEQ multiplex PCR, and the TCRdb table lists in-frame clones only, not all of them. The sample holds 50,000 to 60,000 clones; about 87% are singletons and the top ten take about 3.6%. What was sequenced was peripheral blood. The receptors were sampled from a man aged 40-49 years with COVID-19, enrolled during active disease. The CDR3 runs from the conserved cysteine through the conserved F or W. The D gene is left open where the match is weak. Rows give clone size only sometimes, using once, few, many, or a class for an expanded clone.

>NA|TRBJ2-7|TRBV6-6|TRBD2
TGTGCCAGCAGTCGACTAGCGGATCTAACCGGGCAGTACTTC
CASSRLADLTGQYF
>NA|TRBJ1-2|TRBV5-6|NA
TGTGCCAGCAGCTTGGGACAGGTCTATGGCTACACCTTC
CASSLGQVYGYTF
>once|TRBJ1-3|TRBV5-1|NA
TGCGCCAGCAGCTTCGGGACAGGAAACACCATATATTTT
CASSFGTGNTIYF
>NA|TRBJ2-7|TRBV7-8|TRBD2
TGTGCCAGCAGCTCTAGGACTAGCGCCGCGTACTTC
CASSSRTSAAYF
>once|TRBJ1-4|TRBV2|NA
TGTGCCAGCAGTGAAGAGGGAGGGTACGGTGAAAAACTGTTTTTT
CASSEEGGYGEKLFF
>few|TRBJ2-3|TRBV28|TRBD2
TGTGCCAGCAGCCCCGGGACTAGCATCTCAGATACGCAGTATTTT
CASSPGTSISDTQYF
>NA|TRBJ1-6|TRBV20-1|NA
TGCAGTGCTAGAGAGGGGGGTCTCCTCCACTTT
CSAREGGLLHF
>NA|TRBJ1-1|TRBV28|TRBD1
TGTGCCAGCAGTTTACGACAGGGGGCGGCTGAAGCTTTCTTT
CASSLRQGAAEAFF
>NA|TRBJ1-1|TRBV5-5|TRBD1
TGTGCCAGCAGGCACCTGACGGGACAGGGGGCGAGCACTGAAGCTTTCTTT
CASRHLTGQGASTEAFF
>NA|TRBJ1-5|TRBV18|TRBD1
TGTGCCAGCTCAGCTGGGACAGGGGGTCATCAGCCCCAGCATTTT
CASSAGTGGHQPQHF
>once|TRBJ2-1|TRBV10-3|NA
TGTGCCATCAGTGAGTCGCTCGGAGGAGGCAGGGGAGCCCAAAGAAATGAGCAGTTCTTC
CAISESLGGGRGAQRNEQFF
>once|TRBJ2-7|TRBV5-1|TRBD1
TGCGCCAGCAGTCGGACAGGGAGTCAGGATGAGCAGTACTTC
CASSRTGSQDEQYF
>NA|TRBJ2-5|TRBV3-1/TRBV3-2|NA
TGTGCCAGCAGTGAAACAGGGATGGAGGCGCAAGAGACCCAGTACTTC
CASSETGMEAQETQYF
>NA|TRBJ1-1|TRBV3-1/TRBV3-2|TRBD1
TGTGCCAGCAGCCAAGGGGACAGGGGAGCTTTCTTT
CASSQGDRGAFF
>NA|TRBJ2-7|TRBV24-1|TRBD1
TGTGCCACCAGTGATTCGGGACAGGGGAGTCACTACGAGCAGTACTTC
CATSDSGQGSHYEQYF